This T cell receptor beta chain was captured in a study of T-cell reconstitution after alpha-beta-depleted transplantation in children. The CDR3 loop spans 15 amino acids. Germline loops: CDR1 SQVTM, CDR2 ANQGSEA. The germline V and J ends were trimmed by 7 bases and 3 bases, with 19 bases remaining between them. On this clonotype itself: Its antigen is as yet unknown.

Unique molecular identifiers were incorporated during preparation of the TCRbeta library. TCRdb redid the calling of the PCR reads with MiXCR, one entry per CDR3 protein. Among 610,000 or so distinct CDR3 sequences, 25% to 30% were seen once, and the ten largest hold around a third. Broader study findings: The main origin of T-cell counts and diversity one year after transplant was newly produced T cells. In some patients, recipient T cells and intrathymic progenitors surviving conditioning explained high day-60 diversity. As was reported, about two months after transplant, alpha-beta T cells came from several hundred expanded graft clones.

The sequence was collected from a boy in the first two years of life with Wiskott-Aldrich syndrome, due to receive a stem cell transplant. Specimen: PBMCs, collected before TCRalphabeta/CD19-depleted stem cell transplant. The J gene is TRBJ1-3, the V gene TRBV29-1; TRBD1 is a possible D gene (6 bases). Written as DNA, the CDR3 is TGCAGCGCCGTCAGTCCCGCAGGGGATGGAAACACCATATATTTT. Encoded protein: CSAVSPAGDGNTIYF.